These 14 T cell receptor beta chains originate from one sample sequenced in a study of blood T cell repertoires in COVID-19. TCRdb's copy holds only in-frame clones and misses some; the assay was immunoSEQ multiplex PCR. The sample holds 60,000 to 85,000 clones, roughly 84% seen once. Sequenced sample: peripheral blood. The receptors stem from a woman over 75 with active or convalescent COVID-19.

The chain is built from TRBV2 and TRBJ1-3, with D possibly being TRBD1 (5 bases). Germline CDR1 SNHLY, CDR2 FYNNEI. The germline V and J ends were trimmed by 6 bases and 1 base, with 10 bases remaining between them. The CDR3 runs 14 residues. The CDR3 reads CASRAGTSGNTIYF. DNA of the CDR3: TGTGCCAGCAGGGCCGGGACTTCTGGAAACACCATATATTTT.

This chain links TRBV6-4 with TRBJ2-1; maybe TRBD2 (7 bases). The CDR3 is 14 residues long. V was pared by 2 bases and J by 9 bases, with 14 bases between. Germline lookup yields CDR1 MRHNA and CDR2 SNTAGT. The DNA for the CDR3 is TGTGCCAGCAGTGACACTCGGGGGGCGGGTGAGCAGTTCTTC. Its translation is CASSDTRGAGEQFF.

In this sample, this clone turned up a few times. V is TRBV6-5 and J is TRBJ2-7; D unclear. V shed 11 bases and J shed 0 bases, with 14 bases lying between them. CDR1 and CDR2 (germline): MNHEY, SVGAGI. The CDR3 loop spans 13 amino acids. CDR3 DNA sequence: TGTGCCTCAATGCCTCTGAGCTCCTACGAGCAGTACTTC. This translates into CASMPLSSYEQYF.

The rearrangement joins TRBV27 to TRBJ2-7; 7 nucleotides match TRBD1. Looked up from germline, CDR1 is MNHEY and CDR2 is SMNVEV (reference sequence). V shed 4 bases and J 0 bases; nucleotides not matched to a gene: 9. The CDR3 is 16 amino acids. The CDR3 coding sequence is TGTGCCAGCAGTTCCCTCGGGACAGCCGTCTCCTACGAGCAGTACTTC. It encodes CASSSLGTAVSYEQYF.

This chain uses TRBV6-4 with TRBJ1-2; 8 nucleotides match TRBD1. This CDR3 contains 15 residues. The ends lost 4 bases at V and 8 bases at J; junction bases unmatched: 12. Germline CDR1 reads MRHNA; CDR2 reads SNTAGT. The CDR3 bases are TGTGCCAGCAGTGGGGGTCGGACAGGGACGGGCGGCTACACCTTC. Protein product: CASSGGRTGTGGYTF.

This rearrangement joins TRBV5-4 to TRBJ2-5; 12 nucleotides align to TRBD2. J was trimmed by 3 bases and V by 0 bases; bases with no gene match: 3. The CDR3 has 16 amino acids. Germline loops: CDR1 SGHNT, CDR2 YYREEE (reference sequence). The CDR3 nucleotides read TGTGCCAGCAGCTTGGTACCTAGCGGGGGGGAAGAGACCCAGTACTTC. Translating it yields CASSLVPSGGEETQYF.

The chain links TRBV9 to TRBJ1-3; D remains unclear. Germline CDR1 SGDLS, CDR2 YYNGEE. The V and J ends lost 0 bases and 4 bases respectively, with 11 bases between them. The CDR3 runs to 15 residues. In DNA form, the CDR3 reads TGTGCCAGCAGCGTAGCTACTTCCTGGGGAAACACCATATATTTT. It is translated as CASSVATSWGNTIYF.

This rearrangement joins TRBV27 to TRBJ1-1; D gene uncertain. Per the germline V gene, CDR1 is MNHEY and CDR2 is SMNVEV (reference sequence). The V gene lost 5 bases and the J gene lost 2 bases, with 18 bases spanning the gap. There are 16 residues in the CDR3. CDR3 sequence: CASSKSPGWVNTEAFF. The CDR3 DNA reads as TGTGCCAGCAGTAAAAGCCCGGGGTGGGTAAACACTGAAGCTTTCTTT.

J is TRBJ1-6 and V is TRBV9; D perhaps matches TRBD1 (5 bases). Trimming pared 10 bases from V and 7 bases from J, leaving 9 bases between. This CDR3 region has 11 residues. CDR1 and CDR2 from the germline V gene are SGDLS and YYNGEE. This CDR3 is CAPTGNSPLHF. The CDR3, as DNA: TGTGCCCCTACAGGAAATTCACCCCTCCACTTT.

This clone was observed a handful of times. At one end, the junction sequence differs from germline, possibly due to a read error. The chain links TRBV7-9 to TRBJ2-1; TRBD2 matches at 9 bases. Germline CDR1 is SEHNR and CDR2 is FQNEAQ (reference sequence). The CDR3 sequence is 14 residues long. This chain's CDR3 is CASSLAGPHNEQFF. CDR3 nucleotide sequence: TGTGCCAGCAGCCTAGCGGGGCCCCACAATGAGCAGTTCTTC.

V is TRBV3-1 (or the pseudogene TRBV3-2) and J is TRBJ1-6; maybe TRBD1 (6 bases). This CDR3 contains 14 residues. V lost 5 bases and J lost 9, with 14 bases in between. The germline CDR1 and CDR2 sequences are LGHDT and YNNKEL (reference sequence). CDR3 DNA sequence: TGTGCCAGCAGCGCTACAGGGTCCGGTTCACCCCTCCACTTT. Translating gives CASSATGSGSPLHF.

The genes are TRBV5-1 and TRBJ1-6; 7 bases match TRBD1. The CDR3 covers 14 residues. CDR1 SGHRS and CDR2 YFSETQ come from the germline V gene. After removal of 5 bases from V and 10 bases from J, the junction contained 9 bases not matched to a gene. The CDR3, as DNA: TGCGCCAGCAGAACCGGGACAGTCCAATCACCCCTCCACTTT. Its translation is CASRTGTVQSPLHF.

This chain joins TRBV30 and TRBJ2-7; 9 nucleotides line up with TRBD1. Looked up from germline, CDR1 is GTSNPN and CDR2 is SVGIG (reference sequence). J gave up 5 bases and V 0 bases, and 8 bases lay outside the gene matches. The CDR3 runs to 15 residues. In DNA, the CDR3 is TGTGCCTGGAGTGTAACCGACAGGGGGTTTAACGAGCAGTACTTC. Its translation: CAWSVTDRGFNEQYF.

This CDR3 reads CASSQTGRDGYTF. The DNA of the CDR3 is TGTGCCAGCAGCCAAACGGGGAGGGATGGCTACACCTTC. This chain uses TRBV3-1 (or the pseudogene TRBV3-2) with TRBJ1-2; D is undetermined. The germline V and J ends were trimmed by 2 bases and 6 bases, with 10 bases remaining between them. Per the germline V gene, CDR1 is LGHDT and CDR2 is YNNKEL (reference sequence). The CDR3 runs to 13 residues.